A selection of T cell receptor beta chains follows, all from one sample in a study of shared clonotypes between healthy human individuals. Some clones are missing from TCRdb's copy, which holds only in-frame ones; the method was immunoSEQ multiplex PCR. The table has 2 million to 2.5 million clones, roughly 90% seen once. The sample was naive CD4+ T cells from PBMCs. The receptors come from a man aged 18 to 29 in good health. Some clones in this sample may be carry-over from other donors' samples. CDR3s include the opening cysteine and the closing phenylalanine or tryptophan. A D gene is named only where the DNA matches it firmly. Expanded clones get a size class; other rows say once, few or many, or leave the size out.

TRBV28	-	TRBD2	TRBJ2-5	CASSSPPGASGAETQYF	TGTGCCAGCAGTTCACCCCCGGGGGCTAGCGGGGCGGAGACCCAGTACTTC
TRBV6-1	-	-	TRBJ2-7	CASSEGSGNSYEQYF	TGTGCCAGCAGTGAAGGTTCAGGGAACTCCTACGAGCAGTACTTC
TRBV4-1	-	-	TRBJ1-1	CASGPTGLNTEAFF	TGCGCCAGCGGACCTACAGGTTTGAACACTGAAGCTTTCTTT
TRBV5-1	-	-	TRBJ2-3	CASSTTLGGATDTQYF	TGCGCCAGCAGCACCACCCTGGGGGGGGCTACAGATACGCAGTATTTT
TRBV7-9	-	TRBD1	TRBJ2-7	CASSLRSSQRQGVYF	TGTGCCAGCAGCCTCCGGTCTAGTCAAAGACAGGGCGTGTACTTC
TRBV4-1	once	TRBD1	TRBJ1-5	CASSATPGQGNQPQHF	TGCGCCAGCAGCGCTACACCGGGACAGGGCAATCAGCCCCAGCATTTT
TRBV9	-	TRBD1	TRBJ2-7	CASSARGTGPGEQYF	TGTGCCAGCAGCGCCAGGGGGACAGGGCCTGGAGAGCAGTACTTC
TRBV11-2	-	-	TRBJ1-2	CASSPTALYGYTF	TGTGCCAGCAGCCCGACAGCACTCTATGGCTACACCTTC
TRBV5-6	-	-	TRBJ1-5	CASSLFTWGGTQPQHF	TGTGCCAGCAGCTTGTTTACTTGGGGAGGAACTCAGCCCCAGCATTTT
TRBV5-1	-	-	TRBJ2-5	CASSLGQMKETQYF	TGCGCCAGCAGCTTGGGGCAAATGAAGGAGACCCAGTACTTC
TRBV7-2	-	-	TRBJ2-5	CASSSGRVRQETQYF	TGTGCCAGCAGCTCTGGCAGGGTGAGGCAAGAGACCCAGTACTTC
TRBV28	once	-	TRBJ2-7	CASSLGPSYEQYF	TGTGCCAGCAGTCTCGGGCCCTCCTACGAGCAGTACTTC
TRBV7-8	-	-	TRBJ1-1	CASSLREGGEAFF	TGTGCCAGCAGCTTACGTGAGGGGGGTGAAGCTTTCTTT
TRBV6-1	-	-	TRBJ2-7	CASRQSISYEQYF	TGTGCCAGCAGACAGAGCATTTCCTACGAGCAGTACTTC
TRBV9	once	TRBD2	TRBJ2-7	CASSEGLAFREQYF	TGTGCCAGCAGCGAGGGACTAGCTTTCCGCGAGCAGTACTTC
TRBV28	-	-	TRBJ2-1	CASSSPELGTRNEQFF	TGTGCCAGCAGTTCACCAGAACTAGGAACCCGCAATGAGCAGTTCTTC
TRBV2	-	TRBD2	TRBJ2-1	CASRIGLAGDNEQFF	TGTGCCAGCAGGATCGGACTAGCTGGCGACAATGAGCAGTTCTTC
TRBV5-1	-	-	TRBJ2-2	CASSEGLVNAGELFF	TGCGCCAGCAGCGAGGGACTCGTGAACGCCGGGGAGCTGTTTTTT
TRBV7-2	once	-	TRBJ1-3	CASSSGPNSGNTIYF	TGTGCCAGCAGCTCAGGGCCTAACTCTGGAAACACCATATATTTT
TRBV7-6	once	TRBD1	TRBJ1-1	CASSAENRGTGSGNTEAFF	TGTGCCAGCAGCGCAGAGAACCGGGGGACAGGGTCGGGGAACACTGAAGCTTTCTTT
TRBV7-2	-	-	TRBJ2-3	CASSFGLGRRTDTQYF	TGTGCCAGCAGCTTCGGTCTGGGGAGACGCACAGATACGCAGTATTTT
TRBV4-3	-	-	TRBJ1-1	CASSQAALGVGSSEAFF	TGCGCCAGCAGCCAAGCCGCCTTGGGGGTTGGAAGCTCTGAAGCTTTCTTT
TRBV5-6	-	-	TRBJ2-7	CASSGFGGSYEQYF	TGTGCCAGCAGCGGGTTCGGCGGCTCCTACGAGCAGTACTTC
TRBV30	-	-	TRBJ2-6	CAWRKATVSGANVLTF	TGTGCCTGGAGAAAAGCGACCGTCTCTGGGGCCAACGTCCTGACTTTC
TRBV2	-	-	TRBJ2-7	CASRAGVNSEQYF	TGTGCCAGCAGGGCAGGGGTCAACTCCGAGCAGTACTTC
TRBV15	-	-	TRBJ1-2	CATSAGDYGYTF	TGTGCCACCAGCGCAGGAGACTATGGCTACACCTTC
TRBV7-3	-	-	TRBJ1-1	CASSLWVGTEAFF	TGTGCCAGCAGCTTATGGGTGGGAACTGAAGCTTTCTTT
TRBV9	-	TRBD2	TRBJ2-1	CASSVGLAGVGNEQFF	TGTGCCAGCAGCGTAGGACTAGCGGGAGTGGGGAATGAGCAGTTCTTC
TRBV28	-	-	TRBJ1-1	CTSSLLATEAFF	TGTACCAGCAGTTTATTAGCCACTGAAGCTTTCTTT
TRBV19	once	TRBD1	TRBJ2-1	CASSSKGQGGLNEQFF	TGTGCCAGTAGTTCCAAAGGACAGGGTGGGTTAAATGAGCAGTTCTTC
TRBV7-9	-	TRBD2	TRBJ2-7	CASTSPGGAVYEQYF	TGTGCCAGCACCAGCCCGGGGGGGGCAGTCTACGAGCAGTACTTC
TRBV9	-	TRBD1	TRBJ1-3	CASSTGATGGSGNTIYF	TGTGCCAGCAGCACGGGGGCTACAGGGGGCTCTGGAAACACCATATATTTT
TRBV19	-	-	TRBJ2-7	CASSRSGDGYEQYF	TGTGCCAGTAGTAGGTCAGGGGATGGGTACGAGCAGTACTTC
TRBV5-4	-	TRBD2	TRBJ2-3	CASSSPGTSGITDTQYF	TGTGCCAGCAGCTCCCCTGGGACTAGCGGGATCACAGATACGCAGTATTTT
TRBV6-1	-	-	TRBJ2-1	CASSEGPSGPKGEQFF	TGTGCCAGCAGTGAAGGCCCCAGCGGACCGAAAGGGGAGCAGTTCTTC
TRBV27	-	-	TRBJ2-1	CASSVAGGTAIMGEQFF	TGTGCCAGCAGTGTAGCTGGCGGGACAGCAATAATGGGTGAGCAGTTCTTC
TRBV19	-	-	TRBJ2-7	CASSMVLSYEQYF	TGTGCCAGTAGTATGGTGTTGTCCTACGAGCAGTACTTC
TRBV7-3	-	-	TRBJ1-4	CASSLIPGTNEKLFF	TGTGCCAGCAGCCTGATCCCCGGAACTAATGAAAAACTGTTTTTT
TRBV6-1	-	-	TRBJ2-1	CASSEGWASAGHEQFF	TGTGCCAGCAGTGAAGGATGGGCTAGCGCCGGGCATGAGCAGTTCTTC
TRBV10-3	-	-	TRBJ2-5	CAISEEGETQYF	TGTGCCATCAGTGAGGAGGGAGAGACCCAGTACTTC
TRBV4-2	-	-	TRBJ2-3	CASSQEGWRVADTQYF	TGTGCCAGCAGCCAAGAGGGCTGGCGGGTCGCAGATACGCAGTATTTT
TRBV6-1	once	-	TRBJ1-6	CASSAGPGGSNSPLHF	TGTGCCAGCAGTGCCGGGCCCGGCGGGAGTAATTCACCCCTCCACTTT
TRBV28	-	-	TRBJ2-2	CASFQGNTGELFF	TGTGCCAGCTTCCAGGGGAACACCGGGGAGCTGTTTTTT
TRBV19	once	TRBD1	TRBJ1-2	CASSDRGRIDGYTF	TGTGCCAGTAGTGACAGGGGGCGTATAGATGGCTACACCTTC
TRBV10-3	-	-	TRBJ2-7	CAISPRGLGRADEQYF	TGTGCCATCAGTCCCCGAGGGCTGGGCAGGGCGGACGAGCAGTACTTC
TRBV7-3	-	-	TRBJ2-7	CASSLDPSYEQYF	TGTGCCAGCAGCTTAGACCCCTCCTACGAGCAGTACTTC
TRBV4-2	-	TRBD2	TRBJ2-2	CASSQAGTSGTGELFF	TGTGCCAGCAGCCAAGCCGGGACTAGCGGGACCGGGGAGCTGTTTTTT
TRBV7-9	-	TRBD1	TRBJ1-1	CASGSGGTANTEAFF	TGTGCCAGTGGGAGTGGGGGGACAGCCAACACTGAAGCTTTCTTT
TRBV19	-	-	TRBJ1-3	CASGTRGNTIYF	TGTGCCAGCGGGACTCGTGGAAACACCATATATTTT
TRBV6-1	few	-	TRBJ1-5	CASSEQTGGQPQHF	TGTGCCAGCAGTGAACAGACCGGGGGTCAGCCCCAGCATTTT
TRBV28	-	-	TRBJ1-3	CASSLGVVNTIYF	TGTGCCAGCAGTTTAGGGGTGGTAAACACCATATATTTT
TRBV28	-	TRBD2	TRBJ2-3	CASSRLAGTIDTQYF	TGTGCCAGCAGTCGACTAGCGGGCACCATAGATACGCAGTATTTT
TRBV28	-	TRBD2	TRBJ2-1	CASSLGLAGGRKIEQFF	TGTGCCAGCAGTTTAGGACTAGCGGGAGGCCGTAAAATCGAGCAGTTCTTC
TRBV28	-	-	TRBJ2-5	CASTTEGIETQYF	TGTGCCAGCACTACCGAGGGTATAGAGACCCAGTACTTC
TRBV7-3	-	-	TRBJ2-3	CASSTHEDSGSTDTQYF	TGTGCCAGCAGCACCCACGAAGATAGCGGTAGCACAGATACGCAGTATTTT
TRBV6-1	-	-	TRBJ1-4	CASRRTVNEKLFF	TGTGCCAGCAGGAGGACAGTTAATGAAAAACTGTTTTTT
TRBV10-2	-	-	TRBJ1-1	CASRTQGVPEAFF	TGCGCCAGCAGGACACAGGGCGTTCCTGAAGCTTTCTTT
TRBV27	-	TRBD1	TRBJ2-7	CASSPRDRAREQYF	TGTGCCAGCAGTCCACGGGACAGGGCTCGCGAGCAGTACTTC
TRBV15	-	TRBD2	TRBJ2-7	CATSRIPGLAGGDEQYF	TGTGCCACCAGCAGAATTCCGGGACTAGCGGGAGGGGACGAGCAGTACTTC